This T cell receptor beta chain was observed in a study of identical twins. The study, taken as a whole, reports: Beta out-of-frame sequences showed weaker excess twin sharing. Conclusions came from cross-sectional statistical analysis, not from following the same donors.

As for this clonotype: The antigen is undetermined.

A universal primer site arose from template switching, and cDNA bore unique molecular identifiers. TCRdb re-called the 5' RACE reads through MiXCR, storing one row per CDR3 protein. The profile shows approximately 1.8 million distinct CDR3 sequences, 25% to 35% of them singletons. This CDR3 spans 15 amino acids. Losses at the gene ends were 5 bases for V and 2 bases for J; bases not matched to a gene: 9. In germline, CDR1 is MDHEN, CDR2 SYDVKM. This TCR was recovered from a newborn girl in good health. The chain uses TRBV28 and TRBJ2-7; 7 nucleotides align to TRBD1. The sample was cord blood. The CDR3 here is CASSGLETGPYEQYF. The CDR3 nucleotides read TGTGCCAGCAGTGGCTTGGAGACAGGGCCCTACGAGCAGTACTTC.